A single TCR beta chain is shown here with its context. The source of the sample is a study of control samples from healthy donors and cancer patients. Assay used: immunoSEQ multiplex PCR; TCRdb lists only in-frame clones, some missing. The sample records 45,000 to 70,000 clones, around 90% being singletons. This CDR3 spans 15 amino acids. Trimming cost V 8 bases and J 3 bases; bases outside gene matches: 9. In germline, CDR1 is MNHEY, CDR2 SVGAGI. The specimen was PBMCs. The gene calls are TRBV6-5 and TRBJ2-3; 9 bases fit TRBD2. The clonotype comes from a young man with colorectal cancer. CDR3 sequence reads: CASASGGRRTDTQYF. Here the CDR3 DNA reads TGTGCCAGCGCGAGCGGGGGGCGGAGGACAGATACGCAGTATTTT.